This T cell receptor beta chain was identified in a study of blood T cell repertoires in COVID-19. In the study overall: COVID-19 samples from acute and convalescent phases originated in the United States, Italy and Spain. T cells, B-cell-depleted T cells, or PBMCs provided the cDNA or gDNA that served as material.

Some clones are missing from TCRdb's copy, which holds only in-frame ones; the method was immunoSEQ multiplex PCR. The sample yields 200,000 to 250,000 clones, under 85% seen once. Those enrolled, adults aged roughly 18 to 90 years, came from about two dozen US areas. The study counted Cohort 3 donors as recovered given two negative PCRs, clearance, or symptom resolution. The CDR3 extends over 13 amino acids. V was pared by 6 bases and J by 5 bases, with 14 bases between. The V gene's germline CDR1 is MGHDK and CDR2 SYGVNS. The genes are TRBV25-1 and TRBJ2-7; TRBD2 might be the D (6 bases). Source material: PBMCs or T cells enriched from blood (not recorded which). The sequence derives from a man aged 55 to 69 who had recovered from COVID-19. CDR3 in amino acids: CASSPWGVHEQYF. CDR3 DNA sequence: TGTGCCAGCAGCCCCTGGGGGGTCCACGAGCAGTACTTC.